The rows below give T cell receptor beta chains drawn from one sample of a study of T cell responses to AZD1222 COVID-19 vaccine. Sequenced by immunoSEQ multiplex PCR; TCRdb stores in-frame clones only, minus some. Among fewer than 150,000 clones listed, roughly 87% were seen once. The sequenced sample was peripheral blood, obtained on day 0 of AZD1222 vaccination. The receptors were gathered from an adult in good health. Both conserved end residues are part of each CDR3. A D gene is named only where the DNA matches it firmly. Not all rows give a size; the values are once, few, many and, for expanded clones, a class.

v_call,j_call,clone_size,d_call,cdr3_aa,cdr3_nt
TRBV4-2,TRBJ1-1,few,-,CASSPRDGGPNTEAFF,TGTGCCAGCAGCCCCCGGGACGGAGGACCAAACACTGAAGCTTTCTTT
TRBV6-5,TRBJ2-3,-,TRBD2,CASNPGLAGPDTQYF,TGTGCCAGCAATCCCGGACTAGCGGGGCCAGATACGCAGTATTTT
TRBV27,TRBJ1-1,-,TRBD1,CASGPSQGAAAFF,TGTGCCAGCGGACCATCTCAGGGGGCTGCGGCTTTCTTT
TRBV5-6,TRBJ2-7,-,-,CASSPPGGIRSYEQYF,TGTGCCAGCAGCCCTCCCGGAGGGATACGGTCCTACGAGCAGTACTTC
TRBV7-9,TRBJ2-3,-,-,CASGSRTDTQYF,TGTGCCAGCGGGTCCCGCACAGATACGCAGTATTTT
TRBV10-2,TRBJ1-2,few,-,CATAGYQGYGYTF,TGCGCCACTGCAGGGTATCAAGGCTATGGCTACACCTTC
TRBV29-1,TRBJ2-7,-,TRBD1,CSVERDRGYEQYF,TGCAGCGTTGAACGGGACAGGGGCTACGAGCAGTACTTC
TRBV11-2,TRBJ2-7,-,-,CASSLAVSYEQYF,TGTGCCAGCAGCTTGGCCGTCTCCTACGAGCAGTACTTC
TRBV7-9,TRBJ1-1,-,-,CASSLGGAAGTEAFF,TGTGCCAGCAGCTTAGGGGGGGCCGCGGGCACTGAAGCTTTCTTT
TRBV12-5,TRBJ1-2,once,-,CASGFPDARQETNYGYTF,TGTGCTAGTGGTTTCCCCGACGCCCGACAGGAAACTAACTATGGCTACACCTTC
TRBV19,TRBJ1-5,-,TRBD1,CASSSGQGQPQHF,TGTGCCAGTAGTTCGGGACAGGGTCAGCCCCAGCATTTT
TRBV19,TRBJ1-1,-,TRBD1,CASSISGRGSTEAFF,TGTGCCAGTAGTATATCGGGCAGGGGGAGCACTGAAGCTTTCTTT
TRBV6-5,TRBJ2-2,-,-,CASRRRHPQTGELFF,TGTGCCAGCAGACGGAGACACCCACAAACCGGGGAGCTGTTTTTT
TRBV12-5,TRBJ2-1,-,-,CASGLVHEGWANEQFF,TGTGCTAGTGGTTTGGTACATGAGGGTTGGGCCAATGAGCAGTTCTTC
TRBV10-2,TRBJ1-4,-,-,CASSESQLREKLFF,TGCGCCAGCAGTGAGAGTCAGCTTCGGGAAAAACTGTTTTTT
TRBV7-2,TRBJ2-2,-,TRBD2,CASSLDSLAGAKGELFF,TGTGCCAGCAGCTTAGACAGCCTAGCGGGGGCCAAGGGGGAGCTGTTTTTT
TRBV12-3/TRBV12-4,TRBJ1-2,few,-,CASSFYRVYGYTF,TGTGCCAGCAGTTTTTACAGGGTCTATGGCTACACCTTC
TRBV4-3,TRBJ1-3,-,-,CASSQGVGTGNTIYF,TGCGCCAGCAGCCAAGGTGTGGGGACTGGAAACACCATATATTTT
TRBV18,TRBJ2-5,-,TRBD2,CASSQGTSGDWTQYF,TGTGCCAGCTCACAAGGGACTAGCGGGGATTGGACCCAGTACTTC
TRBV7-2,TRBJ2-5,-,-,CASETGTRQETQYF,TGTGCCAGCGAGACTGGAACGCGCCAAGAGACCCAGTACTTC
TRBV6-1,TRBJ1-6,few,-,CASREGVFNSPLHF,TGTGCCAGCAGGGAAGGGGTTTTTAATTCACCCCTCCACTTT
TRBV20-1,TRBJ2-7,-,-,CSASEQAPREQYF,TGCAGTGCTAGTGAACAGGCGCCTCGTGAGCAGTACTTC
TRBV7-9,TRBJ2-7,-,-,CASSLGRDFSYEQYF,TGTGCCAGCAGCTTAGGCCGGGACTTTTCCTACGAGCAGTACTTC
TRBV5-8,TRBJ1-5,-,TRBD1,CASSLVRGTGASYSNQPQHF,TGTGCCAGCAGCTTGGTACGCGGGACAGGGGCTTCGTATAGCAATCAGCCCCAGCATTTT
TRBV19,TRBJ1-1,-,-,CASSISRVWGTEAFF,TGTGCCAGTAGTATCTCCCGGGTCTGGGGCACTGAAGCTTTCTTT
TRBV27,TRBJ2-7,-,-,CASSWGDEQYF,TGTGCCAGCAGTTGGGGGGACGAGCAGTACTTC
TRBV5-1,TRBJ2-7,-,-,CASSLGYGSYEQYF,TGCGCCAGCAGCCTGGGTTACGGCTCCTACGAGCAGTACTTC
TRBV19,TRBJ1-1,-,-,CASSTHTGTEAFF,TGTGCCAGTAGTACTCATACAGGGACTGAAGCTTTCTTT
TRBV3-1/TRBV3-2,TRBJ1-6,-,-,CASSQEGNSNSPLHF,TGTGCCAGCAGCCAAGAGGGGAATTCTAATTCACCCCTCCACTTT
TRBV4-3,TRBJ2-1,-,-,CASSQDRSTSGNEQFF,TGCGCCAGCAGCCAAGATCGTTCTACCAGCGGCAATGAGCAGTTCTTC
TRBV5-5,TRBJ2-7,-,TRBD2,CASSLFGTSYEQYF,TGTGCCAGCAGCTTGTTCGGGACTAGCTACGAGCAGTACTTC
TRBV13,TRBJ2-7,-,-,CASSYQYEQYF,TGTGCCAGCAGCTACCAGTACGAGCAGTACTTC
TRBV11-2,TRBJ2-3,-,-,CASSLGGGTQYF,TGTGCCAGCAGCTTAGGGGGTGGTACGCAGTATTTT
TRBV27,TRBJ2-7,-,TRBD1,CASSSGQGAYEQYF,TGTGCCAGCAGTTCCGGACAGGGGGCCTACGAGCAGTACTTC
TRBV11-2,TRBJ1-2,-,-,CASSLDAFSAYGYTF,TGTGCCAGCAGCTTAGATGCCTTTTCGGCCTATGGCTACACCTTC
TRBV19,TRBJ1-1,-,TRBD1,CASSSGDRSLNTEAFF,TGTGCCAGTAGTAGCGGGGACAGGTCTTTGAACACTGAAGCTTTCTTT
TRBV29-1,TRBJ2-1,-,-,CSVGRVAVIEQFF,TGCAGCGTTGGCAGGGTTGCGGTTATTGAGCAGTTCTTC
TRBV7-9,TRBJ1-5,-,TRBD1,CASSPGTGGFTSNQPQHF,TGTGCCAGCAGCCCCGGGACAGGGGGCTTTACAAGCAATCAGCCCCAGCATTTT
TRBV27,TRBJ1-4,few,TRBD1,CASSRRGQANEKLFF,TGTGCCAGCAGTCGGCGGGGACAGGCTAATGAAAAACTGTTTTTT
TRBV6-2/TRBV6-3,TRBJ2-5,once,TRBD2,CASSRSRGGRETQYF,TGTGCCAGCAGTCGATCCCGGGGGGGACGAGAGACCCAGTACTTC
TRBV18,TRBJ2-5,-,-,CASSPYRVGETQYF,TGTGCCAGCTCACCCTACAGGGTAGGGGAGACCCAGTACTTC
TRBV6-5,TRBJ2-7,once,-,CASSYRAGQPYEQYF,TGTGCCAGCAGTTATCGAGCCGGACAGCCCTACGAGCAGTACTTC
TRBV6-5,TRBJ1-1,few,TRBD1,CASSYSKTGGLTEAFF,TGTGCCAGCAGTTACTCGAAGACAGGGGGGCTCACTGAAGCTTTCTTT